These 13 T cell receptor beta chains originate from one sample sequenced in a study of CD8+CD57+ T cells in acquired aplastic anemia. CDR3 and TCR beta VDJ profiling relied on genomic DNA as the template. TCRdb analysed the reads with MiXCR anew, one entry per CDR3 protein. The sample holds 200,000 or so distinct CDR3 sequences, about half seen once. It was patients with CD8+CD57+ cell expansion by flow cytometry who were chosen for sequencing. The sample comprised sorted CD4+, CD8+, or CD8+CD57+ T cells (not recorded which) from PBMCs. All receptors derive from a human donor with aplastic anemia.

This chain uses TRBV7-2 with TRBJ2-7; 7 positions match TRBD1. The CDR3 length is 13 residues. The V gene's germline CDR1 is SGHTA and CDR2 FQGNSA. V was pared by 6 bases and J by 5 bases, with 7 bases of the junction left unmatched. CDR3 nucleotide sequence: TGTGCCAGCAGACGACAGGGAGTAAACGAGCAGTACTTC. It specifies CASRRQGVNEQYF.

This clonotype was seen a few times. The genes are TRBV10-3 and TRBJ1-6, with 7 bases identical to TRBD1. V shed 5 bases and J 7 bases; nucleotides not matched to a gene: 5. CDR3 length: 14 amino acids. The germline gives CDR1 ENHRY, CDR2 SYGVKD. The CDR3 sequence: CAISQDRVNSPLHF. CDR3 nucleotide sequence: TGTGCCATCAGTCAAGACAGGGTGAATTCACCCCTCCACTTT.

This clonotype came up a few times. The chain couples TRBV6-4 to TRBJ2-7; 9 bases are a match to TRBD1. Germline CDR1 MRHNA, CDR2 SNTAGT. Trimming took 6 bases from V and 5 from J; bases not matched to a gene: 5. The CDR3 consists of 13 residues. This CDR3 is CASRRDRDHEQYF. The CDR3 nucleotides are TGTGCCAGCAGAAGGGACAGGGACCACGAGCAGTACTTC.

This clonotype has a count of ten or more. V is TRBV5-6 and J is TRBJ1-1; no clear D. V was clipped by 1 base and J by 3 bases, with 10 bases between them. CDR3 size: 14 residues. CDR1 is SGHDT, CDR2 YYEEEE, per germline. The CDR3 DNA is TGTGCCAGCAGCTTGAGGTTGGTGCACACTGAAGCTTTCTTT. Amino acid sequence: CASSLRLVHTEAFF.

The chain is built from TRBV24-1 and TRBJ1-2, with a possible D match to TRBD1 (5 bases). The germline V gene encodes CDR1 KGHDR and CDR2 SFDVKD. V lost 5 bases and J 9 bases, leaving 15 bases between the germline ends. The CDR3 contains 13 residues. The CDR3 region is CATSGWGPESYTF. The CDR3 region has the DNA TGTGCCACCAGTGGCTGGGGCCCCGAGAGCTACACCTTC.

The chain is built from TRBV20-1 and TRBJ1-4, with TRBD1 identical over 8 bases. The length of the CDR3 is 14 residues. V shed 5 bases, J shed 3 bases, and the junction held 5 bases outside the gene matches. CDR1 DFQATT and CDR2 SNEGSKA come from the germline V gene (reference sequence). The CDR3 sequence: CSAVRDRSNEKLFF. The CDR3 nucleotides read TGCAGTGCTGTAAGGGACAGGTCTAATGAAAAACTGTTTTTT.

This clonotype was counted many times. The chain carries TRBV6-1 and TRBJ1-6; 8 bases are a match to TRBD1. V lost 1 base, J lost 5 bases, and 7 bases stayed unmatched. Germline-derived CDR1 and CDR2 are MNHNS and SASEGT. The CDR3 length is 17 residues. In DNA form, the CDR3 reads TGTGCCAGCAGTGAAGTAGCTGGACAGGGAGATAATTCACCCCTCCACTTT. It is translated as CASSEVAGQGDNSPLHF.

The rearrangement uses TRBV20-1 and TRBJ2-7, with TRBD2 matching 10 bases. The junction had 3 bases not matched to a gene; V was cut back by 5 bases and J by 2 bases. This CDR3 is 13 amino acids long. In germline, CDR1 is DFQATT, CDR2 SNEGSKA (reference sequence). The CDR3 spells CSAVSGGAYEQYF. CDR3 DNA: TGCAGTGCTGTGAGCGGGGGGGCCTACGAGCAGTACTTC.

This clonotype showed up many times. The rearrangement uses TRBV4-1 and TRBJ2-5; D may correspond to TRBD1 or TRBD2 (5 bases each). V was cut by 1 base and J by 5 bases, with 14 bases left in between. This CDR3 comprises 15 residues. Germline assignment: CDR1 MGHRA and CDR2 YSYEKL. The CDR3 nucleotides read TGCGCCAGCAGCCAAGTGGGGGTCGGCGGTGAGACCCAGTACTTC. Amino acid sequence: CASSQVGVGGETQYF.

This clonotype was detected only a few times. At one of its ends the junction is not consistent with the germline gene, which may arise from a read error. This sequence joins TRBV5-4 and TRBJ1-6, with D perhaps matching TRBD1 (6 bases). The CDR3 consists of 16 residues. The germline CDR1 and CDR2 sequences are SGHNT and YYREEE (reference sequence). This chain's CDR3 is CAGSRSGEGYNSPLHF. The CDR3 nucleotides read TGTGCCGGCAGCCGTTCAGGGGAGGGGTATAATTCACCCCTCCACTTT.

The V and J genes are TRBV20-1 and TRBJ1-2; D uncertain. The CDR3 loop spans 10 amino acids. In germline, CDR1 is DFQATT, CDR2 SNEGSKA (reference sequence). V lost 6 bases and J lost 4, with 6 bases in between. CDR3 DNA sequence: TGCAGTGCAAACTCCTATGGCTACACCTTC. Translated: CSANSYGYTF.

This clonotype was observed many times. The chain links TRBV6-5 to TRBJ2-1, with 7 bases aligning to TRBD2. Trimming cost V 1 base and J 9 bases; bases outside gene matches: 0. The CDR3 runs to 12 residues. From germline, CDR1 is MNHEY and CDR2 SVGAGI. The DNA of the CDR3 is TGTGCCAGCAGTTACTGGGGGGGTGAGCAGTTCTTC. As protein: CASSYWGGEQFF.

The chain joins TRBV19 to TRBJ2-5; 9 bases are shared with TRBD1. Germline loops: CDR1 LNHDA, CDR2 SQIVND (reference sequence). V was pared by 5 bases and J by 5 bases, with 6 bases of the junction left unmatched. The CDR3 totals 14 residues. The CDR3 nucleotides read TGTGCCAGTAGTCAACAGGGGGCGGGGGAGACCCAGTACTTC. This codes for CASSQQGAGETQYF.